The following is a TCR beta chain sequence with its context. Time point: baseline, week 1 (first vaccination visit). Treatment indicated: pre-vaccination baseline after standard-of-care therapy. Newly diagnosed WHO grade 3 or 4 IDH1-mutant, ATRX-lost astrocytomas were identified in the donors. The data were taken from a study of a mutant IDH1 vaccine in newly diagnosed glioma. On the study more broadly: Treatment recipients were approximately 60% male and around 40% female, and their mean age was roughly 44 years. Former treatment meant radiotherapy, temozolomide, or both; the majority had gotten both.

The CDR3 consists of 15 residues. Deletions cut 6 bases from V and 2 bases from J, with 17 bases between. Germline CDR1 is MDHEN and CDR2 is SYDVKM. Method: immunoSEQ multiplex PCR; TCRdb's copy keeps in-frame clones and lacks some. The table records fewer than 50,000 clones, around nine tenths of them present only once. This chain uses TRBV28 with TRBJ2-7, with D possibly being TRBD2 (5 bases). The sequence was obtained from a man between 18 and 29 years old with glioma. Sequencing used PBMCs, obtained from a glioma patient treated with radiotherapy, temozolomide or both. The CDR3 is CASRGIERATYEQYF. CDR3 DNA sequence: TGTGCCAGCAGGGGAATAGAGAGGGCTACCTACGAGCAGTACTTC.